One and the same sample provided the 21 T cell receptor beta chains below, sequenced in a study of cytomegalovirus exposure and HLA in healthy donors. The PCR used 60 Vbeta and 13 Jbeta primers. TCRdb's copy holds only in-frame clones and misses some; the assay was immunoSEQ multiplex PCR. The data show a few hundred thousand clones, with around 85% seen just once and approximately 0.22% held by the top ten. Sequenced input: PBMCs. The receptors originated from a girl aged 2 to 9 in good health and CMV-seronegative.

This clone occurred once. The V gene is TRBV5-1, the J gene TRBJ2-2; 8 nucleotides agree with TRBD1. Germline lookup yields CDR1 SGHRS and CDR2 YFSETQ. Trimming took 2 bases from V and 8 from J; bases not matched to a gene: 11. This CDR3 comprises 16 residues. CDR3 amino acids: CASSFSAGGRAGELFF. The CDR3 bases are TGCGCCAGCAGCTTTAGTGCAGGGGGCCGTGCAGGGGAGCTGTTTTTT.

The sample holds one count of this clone. The chain recombines TRBV2 with TRBJ1-2; possibly TRBD1 for D (5 bases). The CDR3 totals 13 residues. Germline loops: CDR1 SNHLY, CDR2 FYNNEI. The V end lost 2 bases, the J end lost 3 bases, and 7 bases lay between the germline ends. Here the CDR3 DNA reads TGTGCCAGCAGTGAAATACAGGACTATGGCTACACCTTC. Translated: CASSEIQDYGYTF.

V gene TRBV30 combines with J gene TRBJ2-3; perhaps TRBD2 as D (6 bases). Between the trimmed V and J ends, which lost 2 bases and 5 bases, there was a span of 11 bases. This CDR3 has 13 amino acids. The V gene's germline CDR1 is GTSNPN and CDR2 SVGIG (reference sequence). The CDR3 sequence is CAWSSGGLDTQYF. As DNA, the CDR3 is TGTGCCTGGAGTTCAGGAGGGTTAGATACGCAGTATTTT.

This clone is a singleton in its sample. J is TRBJ2-3 and V is TRBV2; 7 positions agree with TRBD1. Trimming cost V 6 bases and J 5 bases; bases outside gene matches: 8. Germline V gene lookup returns CDR1 SNHLY and CDR2 FYNNEI. The CDR3 is 14 amino acids. CDR3 nucleotide sequence: TGTGCCAGCAGCCGGGACAGCTTGGGAGATACGCAGTATTTT. It codes for CASSRDSLGDTQYF.

This chain connects TRBV2 to TRBJ1-3; possible D gene TRBD1, 5 bases. V gave up 6 bases and J gave up 2 bases, with 20 bases separating them. CDR3 size: 17 residues. Germline V gene lookup returns CDR1 SNHLY and CDR2 FYNNEI. The CDR3 is CASSVYRGGSPGNTIYF. Here the CDR3 DNA reads TGTGCCAGCAGCGTCTACCGGGGGGGATCCCCTGGAAACACCATATATTTT.

This chain links TRBV5-6 with TRBJ2-7, with 8 bases lining up with TRBD1. The CDR3 extends over 13 amino acids. Germline V gives CDR1 SGHDT, CDR2 YYEEEE. The V and J ends lost 3 bases and 5 bases, in that order; junction bases with no gene match: 4. DNA for the CDR3: TGTGCCAGCAGCTACGGACAGGGCCACGAGCAGTACTTC. It yields the protein CASSYGQGHEQYF.

V and J are TRBV5-1 and TRBJ1-1, with 9 bases matching TRBD1. The CDR3 has 14 residues. Germline V gene sequence: CDR1 SGHRS, CDR2 YFSETQ. The trim removed 4 bases at V and 5 bases at J, leaving 6 bases unmatched. The CDR3 coding sequence is TGCGCCAGCAGCCAACAGGGGGCGGAAACTGAAGCTTTCTTT. Residues: CASSQQGAETEAFF.

V gene TRBV12-5 combines with J gene TRBJ2-7; D call uncertain. The length of the CDR3 is 15 residues. CDR1 and CDR2 (germline): LGHNT, FRNRAP. Trimming pared 3 bases from V and 2 bases from J, leaving 14 bases between. CDR3 coding DNA: TGTGCTAGTGGTTTAAGTGCTGGAGAGGCCTACGAGCAGTACTTC. Its protein is CASGLSAGEAYEQYF.

This chain uses TRBV5-4 with TRBJ2-1, with TRBD2 matching 11 bases. Germline V gene sequence: CDR1 SGHNT, CDR2 YYREEE (reference sequence). The length of the CDR3 is 12 residues. The V gene end was trimmed by 7 bases and the J gene end by 10 bases; junction bases not matched to a gene: 4. The CDR3 is CASASGGREQFF. Written as DNA, the CDR3 is TGTGCCAGCGCTAGCGGGGGGAGGGAGCAGTTCTTC.

The rearrangement uses TRBV19 and TRBJ1-5, with a weak D call TRBD1 (6 bases). Germline V gene sequence: CDR1 LNHDA, CDR2 SQIVND (reference sequence). The V and J ends lost 3 bases and 7 bases respectively, with 13 bases between them. CDR3 length equals 14 residues. This chain's CDR3 is CASSIGVGGQPQHF. CDR3 nucleotides: TGTGCCAGTAGTATTGGCGTAGGGGGACAGCCCCAGCATTTT. Full variable domain (outside the CDR3, taken from reference TRBV19 and TRBJ1-5): DGGITQSPKYLFRKEGQNVTLSCEQNLNHDAMYWYRQDPGQGLRLIYYSQIVNDFQKGDIAEGYSVSREKKESFPLTVTSAQKNPTAFYLCASSIGVGGQPQHFGDGTRLSIL.

V and J are TRBV27 and TRBJ2-7; 7 positions match TRBD1. The V gene's germline CDR1 is MNHEY and CDR2 SMNVEV (reference sequence). The ends lost 6 bases at V and 3 bases at J; junction bases unmatched: 8. This CDR3 spans 14 amino acids. The CDR3 coding sequence is TGTGCCAGCAGAGGTAAGGGACAGCGCTACGAGCAGTACTTC. This codes for CASRGKGQRYEQYF.

The rearrangement uses TRBV9 and TRBJ2-7, with D possibly TRBD1 on 5 matching bases. The CDR3 loop spans 12 amino acids. V lost 3 bases and J 6 bases, leaving 10 bases between the germline ends. Germline V gene sequence: CDR1 SGDLS, CDR2 YYNGEE. CDR3 region: CASSATGLEQYF. The CDR3 bases are TGTGCCAGCAGCGCAACAGGTCTCGAGCAGTACTTC.

This clone was picked up a small number of times. This chain uses TRBV19 with TRBJ2-5, with a weak D call TRBD2 (6 bases). V was trimmed by 7 bases and J by 5 bases, leaving 14 bases between them. CDR3 length: 13 amino acids. Germline values: CDR1 LNHDA, CDR2 SQIVND (reference sequence). CDR3 DNA: TGTGCCAGTATGGACTACCCCGGGGAGACCCAGTACTTC. As protein: CASMDYPGETQYF.

Concerning this clone: The sample has other DNA sequences that encode this CDR3 too. The chain has TRBV5-4 and TRBJ2-7; 10 bases are a match to TRBD1. Unmatched junction bases numbered 3, after V lost 4 bases and J lost 5 bases. CDR3 length: 13 amino acids. Per germline, CDR1 SGHNT and CDR2 YYREEE (reference sequence). The CDR3 reads CASSLTGGDEQYF. CDR3 DNA sequence: TGTGCCAGCAGCCTGACAGGGGGCGACGAGCAGTACTTC.

The J gene is TRBJ2-1, the V gene TRBV18; TRBD1 agrees at 9 bases. Unmatched junction bases numbered 9, after V lost 6 bases and J lost 6 bases. The CDR3 is 15 amino acids. Germline-derived CDR1 and CDR2 are KGHSH and LQKENI. In nucleotides, the CDR3 is TGTGCCAGCTCGCTAACAGGGGGCCCCCCCAATGAGCAGTTCTTC. Translation gives CASSLTGGPPNEQFF.

The chain has TRBV29-1 and TRBJ2-1; 13 bases fit TRBD2. Trimming took 6 bases from V and 0 from J; bases not matched to a gene: 5. CDR3 length equals 16 residues. Germline-derived CDR1 and CDR2 are SQVTM and ANQGSEA. The CDR3 sequence is CSVAGLAGVSYNEQFF. DNA for the CDR3: TGCAGCGTCGCTGGACTAGCGGGAGTCTCCTACAATGAGCAGTTCTTC.

There are a few counts of this clone. The chain uses TRBV6-6 and TRBJ1-4, with 10 bases lining up with TRBD1. This CDR3 spans 15 amino acids. Looked up from germline, CDR1 is MNHNY and CDR2 is SVGAGI (reference sequence). The V and J ends lost 8 bases and 4 bases, in that order; junction bases with no gene match: 7. The CDR3 is CASQGQGSFNEKLFF. In DNA form, the CDR3 reads TGTGCCAGCCAGGGACAGGGGAGTTTTAATGAAAAACTGTTTTTT.

The rearrangement links TRBV12-5 to TRBJ1-2, with a possible D match to TRBD1 (5 bases). Germline CDR1 reads LGHNT; CDR2 reads FRNRAP. Trimming removed 1 base at V and 1 base at J, with 7 bases between. The CDR3 runs 14 residues. The CDR3 DNA is TGTGCTAGTGGTTTGGGAGACAGTAACTATGGCTACACCTTC. It specifies CASGLGDSNYGYTF.

The rearrangement links TRBV6-5 to TRBJ2-3, with D tentatively TRBD2 (5 bases). The V and J ends lost 6 bases and 0 bases respectively, with 13 bases between them. The germline CDR1 and CDR2 sequences are MNHEY and SVGAGI. The CDR3 sequence is 15 residues long. This CDR3 reads CASSQDFTSTDTQYF. As DNA, the CDR3 is TGTGCCAGCAGCCAGGACTTCACGAGCACAGATACGCAGTATTTT.

This chain connects TRBV20-1 to TRBJ2-1; no definite D call. CDR1 and CDR2 (germline): DFQATT, SNEGSKA (reference sequence). The CDR3 length is 11 residues. The CDR3 DNA sequence: TGCATCAACGAGCCCTACAATGAGCAGTTCTTC. Protein product: CINEPYNEQFF.

The J gene is TRBJ2-5, the V gene TRBV2; D is unclear. Trimming cost V 5 bases and J 3 bases, with 13 bases left between them. This CDR3 has 14 residues. Germline values: CDR1 SNHLY, CDR2 FYNNEI. CDR3 sequence reads: CASSPEHYKETQYF. CDR3 DNA sequence: TGTGCCAGCAGTCCTGAACACTATAAAGAGACCCAGTACTTC.